This TCR beta chain was identified in a study of OX40 agonist ivuxolimab in advanced cancers. Study summary: Patients with hepatocellular carcinoma, melanoma, renal cell or head and neck cancer made up the dose-escalation patients.

Samples were taken at baseline and on day 1 of cycles 4 and 7. The sample holds one count of this clone. This CDR3 contains 14 residues. V was clipped by 4 bases and J by 14 bases; unmatched bases: 17. Germline V gene sequence: CDR1 SGHRS, CDR2 YFSETQ. Using immunoSEQ multiplex PCR, the repertoire was profiled, and TCRdb retains in-frame clones only, with some absent. This table holds 60,000 to 75,000 clones, around 90% found once. The sample in question was CD4+ or CD8+ T cells sorted from blood, obtained in a trial of the OX40 agonist ivuxolimab. J is TRBJ2-5 and V is TRBV5-1; 7 nucleotides line up with TRBD1. The source of this sequence is an adult with an advanced solid tumor such as melanoma, head and neck, liver or kidney cancer. The CDR3 here is CASSPLSDLQGLYF. CDR3 coding DNA: TGCGCCAGCAGCCCCCTCTCGGACCTACAGGGGCTCTACTTC.